The 8 T cell receptor beta chains presented below share a single source sample, sequenced in a study of blood T cell repertoires in COVID-19. Assay: immunoSEQ multiplex PCR; the TCRdb copy retains only in-frame clones and omits some. The sample holds more than 100,000 clones; around 92% are singletons and the top ten take roughly 3.6%. Sequenced: peripheral blood. Receptors originate from a woman aged 55-69 years with acute or convalescent COVID-19.

The rearrangement joins TRBV6-5 to TRBJ2-4; maybe TRBD2 (6 bases). The CDR3 sequence is 14 residues long. From germline, CDR1 is MNHEY and CDR2 SVGAGI. V was pared by 8 bases and J by 8 bases, with 19 bases between. CDR3 DNA sequence: TGTGCCAGCCGCCTTGGGAGGTACGCAGACATTCAGTACTTC. It translates to CASRLGRYADIQYF.

The chain joins TRBV30 to TRBJ2-1; perhaps TRBD2 as D (5 bases). CDR1 GTSNPN and CDR2 SVGIG come from the germline V gene (reference sequence). V lost 0 bases to trimming and J lost 7 bases, with 16 bases between them. CDR3 length equals 15 residues. CDR3 sequence reads: CAWSVHRGALNEQFF. CDR3 bases: TGTGCCTGGAGTGTACATCGGGGAGCATTGAATGAGCAGTTCTTC.

The chain is built from TRBV28 and TRBJ1-1; TRBD1 might be the D (6 bases). This CDR3 has 14 amino acids. V was cut by 7 bases and J by 5 bases, with 17 bases left in between. Germline V gives CDR1 MDHEN, CDR2 SYDVKM. CDR3 loop: CASTPIGGLTEAFF. The CDR3 coding sequence is TGTGCCAGCACCCCTATCGGGGGGCTAACTGAAGCTTTCTTT.

This chain uses TRBV6-5 with TRBJ2-7; 11 bases match TRBD2. With 8 bases clipped from V and 3 bases from J, the junction kept 3 bases outside the gene matches. The length of the CDR3 is 13 residues. Germline V gives CDR1 MNHEY, CDR2 SVGAGI. CDR3 DNA sequence: TGTGCCAGCGGACTAGCGGGCCTCTACGAGCAGTACGTC. Its protein is CASGLAGLYEQYV.

The chain uses TRBV19 and TRBJ1-5; the D is unclear. CDR1 and CDR2 from the germline V gene are LNHDA and SQIVND (reference sequence). The V end was cut by 6 bases, the J end by 0 bases, with 18 bases between. The CDR3 runs 17 residues. The CDR3 DNA follows: TGTGCCAGTAGCACTGCCCCACGACAAGCTAGCAATCAGCCCCAGCATTTT. Protein product: CASSTAPRQASNQPQHF.

The rearrangement joins TRBV24-1 to TRBJ1-4; TRBD1 agrees at 7 bases. This CDR3 is built from 16 residues. Germline-derived CDR1 and CDR2 are KGHDR and SFDVKD. The ends lost 5 bases at V and 5 bases at J; junction bases unmatched: 10. This chain's CDR3 is CATSASRGTENEKLFF. The CDR3 DNA reads TGTGCCACCAGTGCGTCGAGGGGGACAGAAAATGAAAAACTGTTTTTT.

The chain couples TRBV23-1 to TRBJ1-3; 12 bases line up with TRBD1. TRBV23-1 is an ORF; its function is uncertain. The V segment lost 3 bases and the J segment 4 bases; nucleotides outside the gene matches: 4. The CDR3 contains 16 residues. CDR3 sequence: CASSHRGQGAGNTIYF. As DNA, the CDR3 is TGCGCCAGCAGTCACCGGGGACAGGGGGCAGGAAACACCATATATTTT.

This rearrangement joins TRBV12-3 or TRBV12-4 to TRBJ1-5; 7 bases fit TRBD1. J was trimmed by 10 bases and V by 6 bases; bases with no gene match: 9. The CDR3 sequence is 13 residues long. CDR3 protein: CASSRRQGIPQHF. DNA for the CDR3: TGTGCCAGCAGCCGGAGACAGGGAATACCCCAGCATTTT.